Each of the 16 T cell receptor beta chains below was sequenced from the same sample in a study of T-cell memory formation after mild COVID-19. Each CDR3 protein gets one entry after TCRdb re-called the 5' RACE reads with MiXCR. The sample has approximately 260,000 distinct CDR3 sequences, roughly 18% seen once. Specimen: PBMCs or a T cell subset sorted from them (not recorded which). These receptors were obtained from a man between 18 and 35 years old who had mild COVID-19 (a few samples of this study predate the infection). Cell type and time point are not known.

The sample holds many counts of this clonotype. This chain links TRBV6-5 with TRBJ2-2, with D possibly called TRBD1 or TRBD2 (5 bases each). Trimming left V 2 bases short and J 7 bases short, with 14 bases between. From germline, CDR1 is MNHEY and CDR2 SVGAGI. The CDR3 is 15 residues long. The CDR3 DNA is TGTGCCAGCAGTTACCGTCCCGGGGCGGGCGGGGAGCTGTTTTTT. Translated, it gives CASSYRPGAGGELFF.

The gene calls are TRBV27 and TRBJ2-7, with D possibly TRBD1 on 6 matching bases. The CDR3 is 16 residues long. In germline, CDR1 is MNHEY, CDR2 SMNVEV (reference sequence). The V gene lost 5 bases and the J gene lost 9 bases, with 26 bases spanning the gap. CDR3 protein: CASSPLTRDTGGRQYV. In DNA form, the CDR3 reads TGTGCCAGCAGTCCACTAACCCGGGACACTGGTGGTCGGCAGTACGTC.

The chain carries TRBV7-2 and TRBJ2-4; D is possibly TRBD2 (7 bases). This CDR3 has 18 amino acids. Germline CDR1 and CDR2: SGHTA and FQGNSA. V lost 4 bases to trimming and J lost 0 bases, with 19 bases between them. CDR3 coding DNA: TGTGCCAGCAGCTATTGGGGGGGCCGACCCATAGCCAAAAACATTCAGTACTTC. This encodes CASSYWGGRPIAKNIQYF.

This clonotype has only one observation. The rearrangement uses TRBV7-9 and TRBJ1-1; D unclear. CDR3 size: 12 residues. Germline loops: CDR1 SEHNR, CDR2 FQNEAQ (reference sequence). V gave up 3 bases and J gave up 6 bases, with 8 bases separating them. The CDR3 loop is CASSFGSSEAFF. CDR3 bases: TGTGCCAGCAGCTTTGGGTCCTCTGAAGCTTTCTTT.

This clonotype was seen a few times. The chain is built from TRBV5-1 and TRBJ2-7, with a tentative D call TRBD1 (6 bases). The V gene's germline CDR1 is SGHRS and CDR2 YFSETQ. The CDR3 runs to 20 residues. The V end lost 7 bases, the J end lost 3 bases, and 35 bases lay between the germline ends. Written as DNA, the CDR3 is TGCGCCAGCCGCACTACCCGAGAAACTCAGGGGCATAGAACGTTCTACGAGCAGTACTTC. Its translation is CASRTTRETQGHRTFYEQYF.

This clonotype was seen only a few times. The chain has TRBV5-8 and TRBJ2-2; 8 nucleotides match TRBD2. Germline lookup yields CDR1 SGHTS and CDR2 YDEGEE. The CDR3 contains 17 residues. Trimming took 2 bases from V and 7 from J; bases not matched to a gene: 13. CDR3 sequence (DNA): TGTGCCAGCAGCTTAGCGATCTTCGGCGGGGGGAACGGGGAGCTGTTTTTT. It encodes CASSLAIFGGGNGELFF.

The CDR3 protein is CASGWGLNQPQHF. CDR3 nucleotides: TGTGCCAGCGGATGGGGCCTCAATCAGCCCCAGCATTTT. This sequence joins TRBV6-6 and TRBJ1-5, with D possibly TRBD1 on 5 matching bases. In germline, CDR1 is MNHNY, CDR2 SVGAGI (reference sequence). CDR3 length equals 13 residues. V lost 8 bases, J lost 3 bases, and 11 bases lay in between.

This clonotype was detected ten times or more. The chain recombines TRBV7-2 with TRBJ2-1; 9 bases are shared with TRBD2. The V gene's germline CDR1 is SGHTA and CDR2 FQGNSA. This CDR3 spans 16 amino acids. V was clipped by 4 bases and J by 4 bases; unmatched bases: 8. CDR3 sequence reads: CASSSASGEPYNEQFF. Written as DNA, the CDR3 is TGTGCCAGCAGCTCCGCTAGCGGGGAGCCATACAATGAGCAGTTCTTC.

This clonotype showed up just a few times. V usage is TRBV20-1 and J usage is TRBJ2-1; 12 bases agree with TRBD2. The CDR3 spans 14 residues. V was pared by 3 bases and J by 4 bases, with 1 base of the junction left unmatched. Germline V lookup: CDR1 DFQATT, CDR2 SNEGSKA (reference sequence). CDR3 DNA sequence: TGCAGTGCTAGGGGGACTAGCGGGTACAATGAGCAGTTCTTC. This codes for CSARGTSGYNEQFF.

The chain is built from TRBV20-1 and TRBJ2-1; 8 bases line up with TRBD2. The junction had 2 bases not matched to a gene; V was cut back by 1 base and J by 0 bases. The CDR3 has 15 amino acids. CDR1 and CDR2 (germline): DFQATT, SNEGSKA (reference sequence). The CDR3 sequence: CSARAGGSSYNEQFF. CDR3 bases: TGCAGTGCTAGAGCGGGGGGGAGCTCCTACAATGAGCAGTTCTTC.

The chain has TRBV7-8 and TRBJ2-3; a weak D match, TRBD1 (6 bases). The CDR3 contains 16 residues. Trimming pared 5 bases from V and 2 bases from J, leaving 17 bases between. Looked up from germline, CDR1 is SGHVS and CDR2 is FQNEAQ. The chain's CDR3 is CASSQVEGVYTDTQYF. DNA for the CDR3: TGTGCCAGCAGCCAAGTTGAGGGGGTTTACACAGATACGCAGTATTTT.

The chain employs TRBV20-1 and TRBJ1-1; D is perhaps TRBD1 (5 bases). This CDR3 is built from 12 residues. Trimming removed 4 bases at V and 2 bases at J, with 8 bases between. Germline V gene data show CDR1 as DFQATT and CDR2 as SNEGSKA (reference sequence). The DNA of the CDR3 is TGCAGTGCTACAACAGGTAACACTGAAGCTTTCTTT. It translates to CSATTGNTEAFF.

The table lists this clonotype with a few counts. The chain employs TRBV12-3 or TRBV12-4 and TRBJ2-1; 12 bases match TRBD2. The CDR3 contains 15 residues. The trim removed 7 bases at V and 4 bases at J, leaving 5 bases unmatched. The CDR3 is CASTMTSGGYNEQFF. CDR3 nucleotide sequence: TGTGCCAGCACCATGACTAGCGGGGGATACAATGAGCAGTTCTTC.

The chain couples TRBV5-5 to TRBJ2-1; D is ambiguous. V dropped 4 bases and J dropped 6 bases, with 14 bases sitting between them. The germline gives CDR1 SGHKS, CDR2 YYEKEE (reference sequence). The CDR3 consists of 14 residues. The CDR3 loop reads CASSPASVTNEQFF. DNA of the CDR3: TGTGCCAGCAGCCCCGCGTCGGTAACCAATGAGCAGTTCTTC.

The rearrangement uses TRBV5-1 and TRBJ1-5, with D possibly TRBD1 on 6 matching bases. V shed 4 bases and J shed 1 base, with 12 bases lying between them. The CDR3 totals 15 residues. Germline lookup yields CDR1 SGHRS and CDR2 YFSETQ. DNA of the CDR3: TGCGCCAGCAGCGTGCAGGGGATGAGCAATCAGCCCCAGCATTTT. Its translation: CASSVQGMSNQPQHF. The full variable domain, in which reference TRBV5-1 and TRBJ1-5 provide the parts outside the CDR3, is KAGVTQTPRYLIKTRGQQVTLSCSPISGHRSVSWYQQTPGQGLQFLFEYFSETQRNKGNFPGRFSGRQFSNSRSEMNVSTLELGDSALYLCASSVQGMSNQPQHFGDGTRLSIL.

The chain recombines TRBV7-3 with TRBJ2-5; 10 bases line up with TRBD2. Germline V lookup: CDR1 SGHTA, CDR2 FQGTGA. V was pared by 5 bases and J by 4 bases, with 7 bases of the junction left unmatched. The CDR3 runs to 15 residues. Here the CDR3 DNA reads TGTGCCAGCAGCGTAAGCGGGGGGGCCGGAGAGACCCAGTACTTC. Translating gives CASSVSGGAGETQYF. Complete variable domain (other parts from reference TRBV7-3 and TRBJ2-5): GAGVSQTPSNKVTEKGKYVELRCDPISGHTALYWYRQSLGQGPEFLIYFQGTGAADDSGLPNDRFFAVRPEGSVSTLKIQRTERGDSAVYLCASSVSGGAGETQYFGPGTRLLVL.